This is a list of T cell receptor beta chains from one sample in a study of identical twins. MiXCR was run by TCRdb on the 5' RACE reads, yielding one entry per CDR3 protein. The sample has hundreds of thousands of distinct CDR3 sequences, 9% to 15% seen once. The data also belong to a second study, concerning yellow fever vaccine responses in identical twins.

Sequencing was carried out using PBMCs. The receptors originated from a woman between 18 and 29 years old in good health. The CDR3 runs from the conserved cysteine through the conserved F or W. The D gene is left open where the match is weak. Only some rows state a clone size, as once, few, many or a class for expanded clones.

d_call: NA; v_call: TRBV10-2; clone_size: many; j_call: TRBJ2-3; cdr3_nt: TGCGCCACCAACAAAGGGGGGAGGGATACGCAGTATTTT; cdr3_aa: CATNKGGRDTQYF
d_call: TRBD1; v_call: TRBV2; clone_size: few; j_call: TRBJ2-5; cdr3_nt: TGTGCCACCTATTTCTGGAATGGACAGGGTGAGGAGACCCAGTACTTC; cdr3_aa: CATYFWNGQGEETQYF
d_call: NA; v_call: TRBV12-3/TRBV12-4; clone_size: few; j_call: TRBJ1-1; cdr3_nt: TGTGCCAGCACCACACAAGGTATTGGGAACACTGAAGCTTTCTTT; cdr3_aa: CASTTQGIGNTEAFF
d_call: NA; v_call: TRBV6-2/TRBV6-3; clone_size: NA; j_call: TRBJ2-3; cdr3_nt: TGTGCCAGCACCCCGTCGGCCTACACAGATACGCAGTATTTT; cdr3_aa: CASTPSAYTDTQYF
d_call: TRBD1; v_call: TRBV3-1; clone_size: NA; j_call: TRBJ2-7; cdr3_nt: TGTGCCAGCAGCCAAGCTCCTTGGACAGGGAGCTCCTACGAGCAGTACTTC; cdr3_aa: CASSQAPWTGSSYEQYF
d_call: TRBD1; v_call: TRBV14; clone_size: NA; j_call: TRBJ1-2; cdr3_nt: TGTGCCAGCAGCCTCCGAGGACAGGGGCCCTATGGCTACACCTTC; cdr3_aa: CASSLRGQGPYGYTF
d_call: NA; v_call: TRBV29-1; clone_size: NA; j_call: TRBJ2-3; cdr3_nt: TGCAGCGGTACCCCCGGGGGCACAGATACGCAGTATTTT; cdr3_aa: CSGTPGGTDTQYF
d_call: TRBD1; v_call: TRBV6-1; clone_size: NA; j_call: TRBJ2-1; cdr3_nt: TGTGCCACCGATAACACGGGACAGGGGGGGAATGAGCAGTTCTTC; cdr3_aa: CATDNTGQGGNEQFF
d_call: TRBD1; v_call: TRBV20-1; clone_size: NA; j_call: TRBJ1-1; cdr3_nt: TGCAGTGCTAGCACAGGGGTGAACACTGAAGCTTTCTTT; cdr3_aa: CSASTGVNTEAFF
d_call: NA; v_call: TRBV10-3; clone_size: many; j_call: TRBJ1-5; cdr3_nt: TGTGCCATCAGTGGGGGAGAGGGGATTCATTTT; cdr3_aa: CAISGGEGIHF
d_call: NA; v_call: TRBV6-1; clone_size: NA; j_call: TRBJ2-7; cdr3_nt: TGTGCCAGCAGTGACCCCGGGACGGGGACCTACGAGCAGTACTTC; cdr3_aa: CASSDPGTGTYEQYF
d_call: TRBD1; v_call: TRBV5-1; clone_size: few; j_call: TRBJ1-1; cdr3_nt: TGCGCCAGCAGCGCTTTACAGGGGTTGGGGACTGAAGCTTTCTTT; cdr3_aa: CASSALQGLGTEAFF
d_call: NA; v_call: TRBV6-4; clone_size: many; j_call: TRBJ2-1; cdr3_nt: TGTGCCAGCAGTGACTCTCGGAAAGCCACCTACAATGAGCAGTTCTTC; cdr3_aa: CASSDSRKATYNEQFF
d_call: TRBD2; v_call: TRBV20-1; clone_size: NA; j_call: TRBJ2-1; cdr3_nt: TGCAGTGCTAGACACCGGACTAGCGGGAGTGAGCAGTTCTTC; cdr3_aa: CSARHRTSGSEQFF
d_call: NA; v_call: TRBV27; clone_size: NA; j_call: TRBJ2-1; cdr3_nt: TGTGCCAGCAGTTTAAAGTATGGCGAGTTCTACAATGAGCAGTTCTTC; cdr3_aa: CASSLKYGEFYNEQFF
d_call: TRBD1; v_call: TRBV4-1; clone_size: NA; j_call: TRBJ1-1; cdr3_nt: TGCGCCAGCAGCCTCCGGGACAGGGGGCTGGAGACTGAAGCTTTCTTT; cdr3_aa: CASSLRDRGLETEAFF
d_call: NA; v_call: TRBV18; clone_size: few; j_call: TRBJ1-3; cdr3_nt: TGTGCCAGCTCACCTAGCCGGACAGATCTTGGAAACACCATATATTTT; cdr3_aa: CASSPSRTDLGNTIYF
d_call: NA; v_call: TRBV24-1; clone_size: NA; j_call: TRBJ1-1; cdr3_nt: TGTGCCACCAGTGATTTTCTGAACACTGAAGCTTTCTTT; cdr3_aa: CATSDFLNTEAFF
d_call: NA; v_call: TRBV5-1; clone_size: few; j_call: TRBJ1-4; cdr3_nt: TGCGCCAGCAGCTTGCGGACGGGAGATGAAAAACTGTTTTTT; cdr3_aa: CASSLRTGDEKLFF
d_call: TRBD2; v_call: TRBV5-6; clone_size: few; j_call: TRBJ2-1; cdr3_nt: TGTGCCAGCAGCTCTGGACTAGCTGTATACGAGCAGTTCTTC; cdr3_aa: CASSSGLAVYEQFF
d_call: NA; v_call: TRBV10-2; clone_size: NA; j_call: TRBJ2-7; cdr3_nt: TGCGCCAGCAGTGATTCCTGGCGAACCCGAGACTACGAGCAGTACTTC; cdr3_aa: CASSDSWRTRDYEQYF
d_call: TRBD1; v_call: TRBV7-2; clone_size: NA; j_call: TRBJ1-2; cdr3_nt: TGTGCCAGCAGTTTAGCACCGGGACAGGGTGCACTTGGCTACACCTTC; cdr3_aa: CASSLAPGQGALGYTF